Given below is one T cell receptor beta chain in context. Its antigen is undetermined. These data come from a study of T cell repertoires in cytomegalovirus infection. On the study more broadly: HLA-B-restricted CMV epitopes that are well studied were used alongside recently identified HLA-C-restricted ones. Whole-study results and caveats: Frequencies of public TCR beta families were cumulated, and this identified carriers of CMV plus the relevant HLA. Predominance within the ex vivo response was attributable to HLA-C-restricted CMV-specific TCR beta clonotypes.

The CDR3 sequence is 16 residues long. The germline gives CDR1 SGHDT, CDR2 YYEEEE. With 4 bases clipped from V and 12 bases from J, the junction kept 20 bases outside the gene matches. TCRdb passed the reads through MiXCR, listing each CDR3 protein once. The sample includes 570,000 or so distinct CDR3 sequences, 40% seen only once; the top ten take about half. This receptor was identified in a human donor in good health (CMV status not recorded). Some clones in this sample may be carry-over from other donors' samples. This material consisted of cultured PBMCs, taken from culture after CMV antigen stimulation. The chain is built from TRBV5-6 and TRBJ1-1; 8 nucleotides line up with TRBD1. CDR3 region: CASSPIGPDRGPQTFF. The CDR3 nucleotides are TGTGCCAGCAGCCCAATAGGCCCTGACAGGGGCCCCCAAACTTTCTTT.